The clone carrying this TCR beta chain appeared once. Germline CDR1 is MNHEY and CDR2 is SVGAGI. CDR3 length: 14 residues. V was clipped by 6 bases and J by 4 bases; unmatched bases: 6. In the original workflow: How many nucleated cells were present was estimated from reference gene primer amplification. Sequencing used immunoSEQ multiplex PCR; TCRdb keeps in-frame clones, though not all of them. That table supplies the V and J calls and clone size; D and trimming were determined from the DNA. This table has just over 650,000 clones, about nine tenths appearing once. The record originates from a study of blood T cell repertoires in COVID-19.

The sample comprised peripheral blood. This chain connects TRBV6-5 to TRBJ1-2; 9 nucleotides align to TRBD1. This receptor was taken from a woman younger than 35 with acute or convalescent COVID-19. CDR3 amino acids: CASRWDREGYGYTF. CDR3 nucleotides: TGTGCCAGCAGATGGGACAGGGAGGGCTATGGCTACACCTTC.